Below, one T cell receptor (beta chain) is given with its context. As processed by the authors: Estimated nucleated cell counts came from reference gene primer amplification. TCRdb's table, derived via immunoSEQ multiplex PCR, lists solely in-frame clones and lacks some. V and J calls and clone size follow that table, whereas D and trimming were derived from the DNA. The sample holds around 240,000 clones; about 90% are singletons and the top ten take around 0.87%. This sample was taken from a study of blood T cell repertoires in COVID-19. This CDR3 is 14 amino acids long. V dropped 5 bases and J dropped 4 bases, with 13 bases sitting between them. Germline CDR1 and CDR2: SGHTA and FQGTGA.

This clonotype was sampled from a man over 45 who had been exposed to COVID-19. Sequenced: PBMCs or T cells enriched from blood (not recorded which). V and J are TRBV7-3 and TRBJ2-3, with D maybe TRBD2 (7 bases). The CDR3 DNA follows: TGTGCCAGCAGCCATGGCGGGGGCGCAGATACGCAGTATTTT. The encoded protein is CASSHGGGADTQYF.